This TCR beta chain came from a study of beta chain features in type 1 diabetes. Notes on the study in general: When Type 1 diabetes patients were examined, their TCRB CDR3s proved moderately but significantly shorter in all four CD4+ subsets.

Remarks on this clone: Its specificity is not known.

Sequencing targeted expressed TCRB transcripts, as all isolated RNA had been reverse transcribed. Data came from immunoSEQ multiplex PCR; TCRdb stores just in-frame clones and leaves some out. The sample yields approximately 260,000 clones, 24% seen once. In germline, CDR1 is SGHRS, CDR2 YFSETQ. V was pared by 7 bases and J by 2 bases, with 12 bases of the junction left unmatched. This CDR3 has 16 amino acids. The gene calls are TRBV5-1 and TRBJ1-2; 9 bases are shared with TRBD1. The clonotype comes from a woman aged 25 to 45 with type 1 diabetes. Material: naive CD4+ T cells from blood. CDR3 sequence: CASRGQGSRGNYGYTF. The CDR3, as DNA: TGCGCCAGCCGAGGACAGGGGAGTCGGGGAAACTATGGCTACACCTTC.